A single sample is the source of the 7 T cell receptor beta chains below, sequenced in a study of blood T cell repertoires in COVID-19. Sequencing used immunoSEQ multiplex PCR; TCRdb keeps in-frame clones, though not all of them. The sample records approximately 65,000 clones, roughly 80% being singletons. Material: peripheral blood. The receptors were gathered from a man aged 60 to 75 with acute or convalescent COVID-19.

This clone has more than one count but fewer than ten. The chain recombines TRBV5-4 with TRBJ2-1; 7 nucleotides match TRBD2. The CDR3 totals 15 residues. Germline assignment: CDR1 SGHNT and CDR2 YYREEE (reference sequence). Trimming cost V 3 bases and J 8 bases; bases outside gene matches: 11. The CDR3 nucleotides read TGTGCCAGCAGCTCAAAGCGGGATAATTTCTATGAGCAGTTCTTC. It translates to CASSSKRDNFYEQFF.

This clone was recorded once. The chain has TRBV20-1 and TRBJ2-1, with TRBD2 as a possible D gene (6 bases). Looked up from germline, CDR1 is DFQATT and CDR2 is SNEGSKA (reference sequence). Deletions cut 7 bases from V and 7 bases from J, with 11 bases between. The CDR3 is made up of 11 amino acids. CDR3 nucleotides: TGCAGTGGGACTATGGGGAATGAGCAGTTCTTC. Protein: CSGTMGNEQFF.

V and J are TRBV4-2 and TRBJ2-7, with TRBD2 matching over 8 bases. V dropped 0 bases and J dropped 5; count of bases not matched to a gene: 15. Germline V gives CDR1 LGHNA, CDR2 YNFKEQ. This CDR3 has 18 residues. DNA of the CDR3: TGTGCCAGCAGCCAAGAGGGGACCGCCCTAGCGGGTGGCGACGAGCAGTACTTC. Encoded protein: CASSQEGTALAGGDEQYF.

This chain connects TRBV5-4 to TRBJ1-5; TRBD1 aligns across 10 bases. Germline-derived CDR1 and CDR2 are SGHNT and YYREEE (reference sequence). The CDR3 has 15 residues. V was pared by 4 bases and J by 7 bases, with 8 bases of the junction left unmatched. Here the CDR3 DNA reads TGTGCCAGCAGCCCCGGGACAGGGGATTGGCAGCCCCAGCATTTT. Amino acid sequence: CASSPGTGDWQPQHF.

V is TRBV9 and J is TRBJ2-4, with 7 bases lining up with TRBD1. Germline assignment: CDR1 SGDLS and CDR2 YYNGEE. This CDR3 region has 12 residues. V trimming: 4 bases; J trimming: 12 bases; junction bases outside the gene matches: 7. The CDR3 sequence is CASSTTGVYQYF. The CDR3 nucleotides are TGTGCCAGCAGCACTACAGGGGTCTATCAGTACTTC.

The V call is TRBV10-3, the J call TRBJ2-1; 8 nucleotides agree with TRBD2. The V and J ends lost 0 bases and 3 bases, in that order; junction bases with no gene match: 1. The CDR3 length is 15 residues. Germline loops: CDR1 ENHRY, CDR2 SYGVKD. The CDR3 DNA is TGTGCCATCAGTGAGTCCGGGACTAGCTACAATGAGCAGTTCTTC. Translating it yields CAISESGTSYNEQFF.

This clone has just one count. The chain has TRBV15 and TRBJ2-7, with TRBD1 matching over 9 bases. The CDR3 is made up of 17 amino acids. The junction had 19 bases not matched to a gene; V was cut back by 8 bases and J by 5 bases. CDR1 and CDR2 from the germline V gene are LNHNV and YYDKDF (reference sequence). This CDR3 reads CATPRVRDRAIYDEQYF. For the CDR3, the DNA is TGTGCCACCCCTAGGGTTCGGGACAGGGCAATTTACGACGAGCAGTACTTC.